Following are 31 T cell receptor beta chains from one sample sequenced in a study of PD-L1 blockade in urothelial cancer. Time point: peripheral blood 6 weeks after treatment start. This table comes from immunoSEQ multiplex PCR, and its TCRdb copy is limited to in-frame clones, with some not included. This repertoire shows roughly 110,000 clones, 85% to 95% found once; its top ten account for approximately 3.8%. Here the sequenced sample was PBMCs, taken around atezolizumab (anti-PD-L1) treatment. The receptors stem from a man aged 55 to 69 with urothelial cancer.

This chain links TRBV7-6 with TRBJ2-7; tentatively, D is TRBD2 (6 bases). CDR3 size: 13 residues. CDR1 is SGHVS, CDR2 FNYEAQ, per germline. Trimming took off 4 bases at V and 7 bases at J, with 14 bases between the two ends. Here the CDR3 reads CASSYGLRGEQYF. CDR3 nucleotide sequence: TGTGCCAGCAGCTACGGACTACGGGGAGAGCAGTACTTC.

The CDR3 nucleotides read TGTGCCAGCTCAACTTCAATCGATCAGCCCCAGCATTTT. Protein: CASSTSIDQPQHF. The gene calls are TRBV18 and TRBJ1-5; D is uncertain. The germline CDR1 and CDR2 sequences are KGHSH and LQKENI. The CDR3 is made up of 13 amino acids. The V and J ends lost 5 bases and 5 bases respectively, with 10 bases between them. The full variable domain, completed using reference TRBV18 and TRBJ1-5, is NAGVMQNPRHLVRRRGQEARLRCSPMKGHSHVYWYRQLPEEGLKFMVYLQKENIIDESGMPKERFSAEFPKEGPSILRIQQVVRGDSAAYFCASSTSIDQPQHFGDGTRLSIL.

The chain uses TRBV5-1 and TRBJ2-3, with D possibly matching TRBD2 (6 bases). The germline gives CDR1 SGHRS, CDR2 YFSETQ. Trimming took off 0 bases at V and 6 bases at J, with 17 bases between the two ends. This CDR3 region has 16 residues. The DNA of the CDR3 is TGCGCCAGCAGCTTGGCCGACAGCGGGCCGGGGGATACGCAGTATTTT. Translated: CASSLADSGPGDTQYF.

The count of this clone is one. V and J are TRBV10-1 and TRBJ2-3; D may be TRBD2 (6 bases). Germline CDR1 and CDR2: WNHNN and SYGVQD (reference sequence). The CDR3 is 16 amino acids. Trimming removed 3 bases at V and 1 base at J, with 14 bases between. Here the CDR3 DNA reads TGCGCCAGCAGTGATAAGGCGGGAACCGGCACAGATACGCAGTATTTT. As protein: CASSDKAGTGTDTQYF.

The chain has TRBV7-2 and TRBJ2-1; D is uncertain. There are 14 residues in the CDR3. The V end was cut by 1 base, the J end by 6 bases, with 10 bases between. Germline V lookup: CDR1 SGHTA, CDR2 FQGNSA. CDR3 loop: CASSLGGDLNEQFF. The CDR3 DNA sequence: TGTGCCAGCAGCTTAGGAGGAGATCTCAATGAGCAGTTCTTC.

The chain is built from TRBV4-3 and TRBJ1-5; maybe TRBD1 (6 bases). This CDR3 contains 15 residues. Trimming left V 0 bases short and J 4 bases short, with 10 bases between. Germline V gene lookup returns CDR1 LGHNA and CDR2 YSLEER. DNA of the CDR3: TGCGCCAGCAGCCAAGAAGCAGGACAGAATCAGCCCCAGCATTTT. This encodes CASSQEAGQNQPQHF.

This clone was seen a handful of times. This sequence joins TRBV19 and TRBJ2-1; 9 bases fit TRBD2. The CDR3 spans 16 residues. CDR1 is LNHDA and CDR2 is SQIVND in the germline V gene (reference sequence). V gave up 5 bases and J gave up 2 bases; unmatched junction bases: 7. The CDR3 DNA follows: TGTGCCAGTAGTCCAAGCGGGAGGAGGGCCTACAATGAGCAGTTCTTC. Residues: CASSPSGRRAYNEQFF.

The chain couples TRBV5-1 to TRBJ2-7, with 12 bases aligning to TRBD2. The CDR3 loop spans 16 amino acids. The germline CDR1 and CDR2 sequences are SGHRS and YFSETQ. With V trimmed by 1 base and J by 2 bases, 4 bases remained unmatched. CDR3 region: CASSLIPSGGAYEQYF. CDR3 sequence (DNA): TGCGCCAGCAGCTTGATCCCTAGCGGGGGGGCCTACGAGCAGTACTTC.

This clone occurred once. The V and J genes are TRBV7-2 and TRBJ1-6; 10 nucleotides agree with TRBD1. The CDR3 extends over 15 amino acids. Germline V CDR1 and CDR2: SGHTA, FQGNSA. V shed 3 bases and J 6 bases; nucleotides not matched to a gene: 2. CDR3 coding DNA: TGTGCCAGCAGCTTGGGACAGGGGTTTAATTCACCCCTCCACTTT. Translated: CASSLGQGFNSPLHF.

DNA of the CDR3: TGTGCCAGCAGCTTGGCCCTAGCGGGGCTAGAGACCCAGTACTTC. Residues: CASSLALAGLETQYF. The J gene is TRBJ2-5, the V gene TRBV5-4; 9 bases match TRBD2. This CDR3 is built from 15 residues. V lost 0 bases and J lost 4; bases outside the gene matches: 4. Germline V gives CDR1 SGHNT, CDR2 YYREEE (reference sequence).

The V call is TRBV7-2, the J call TRBJ2-5; no reliable D call. Trimming removed 5 bases at V and 2 bases at J, with 15 bases between. The germline gives CDR1 SGHTA, CDR2 FQGNSA. The CDR3 totals 15 residues. CDR3: CASSPYLLVQETQYF. CDR3 nucleotides: TGTGCCAGCAGCCCTTACTTACTGGTTCAAGAGACCCAGTACTTC.

The genes are TRBV7-9 and TRBJ1-3; D gene ambiguous. V was cut by 1 base and J by 0 bases, with 10 bases left in between. In germline, CDR1 is SEHNR, CDR2 FQNEAQ (reference sequence). The CDR3 length is 16 residues. CDR3 in DNA: TGTGCCAGCAGCTTAGAAGCCCTGAGCTCTGGAAACACCATATATTTT. Protein sequence: CASSLEALSSGNTIYF.

The J gene is TRBJ2-3, the V gene TRBV30; 7 nucleotides match TRBD1. Germline assignment: CDR1 GTSNPN and CDR2 SVGIG (reference sequence). Germline trimming cut 0 bases from V and 2 bases from J; bases unmatched to any gene: 5. The CDR3 length is 15 residues. The CDR3: CAWSVGGTVTDTQYF. The CDR3 coding sequence is TGTGCCTGGAGTGTAGGTGGGACAGTCACAGATACGCAGTATTTT. Combining the CDR3 with reference TRBV30 and TRBJ2-3 gives the whole variable domain SQTIHQWPATLVQPVGSPLSLECTVEGTSNPNLYWYRQAAGRGLQLLFYSVGIGQISSEVPQNLSASRPQDRQFILSSKKLLLSDSGFYLCAWSVGGTVTDTQYFGPGTRLTVL.

This clone was seen just once. The gene calls are TRBV4-1 and TRBJ2-1, with 8 bases lining up with TRBD2. This CDR3 has 15 amino acids. Germline CDR1 and CDR2: MGHRA and YSYEKL. Germline trimming cut 4 bases from V and 4 bases from J; bases unmatched to any gene: 6. This chain's CDR3 is CASSLTGTSYNEQFF. DNA for the CDR3: TGCGCCAGCAGCCTAACCGGGACTAGTTACAATGAGCAGTTCTTC.

The chain joins TRBV7-2 to TRBJ2-7; 15 bases match TRBD2. This CDR3 has 17 residues. J was trimmed by 6 bases and V by 6 bases; bases with no gene match: 12. From germline, CDR1 is SGHTA and CDR2 FQGNSA. The CDR3 DNA is TGTGCCAGCAGATCCGGACTAGCGGGGGGGCCATCCACCGAGCAGTACTTC. It specifies CASRSGLAGGPSTEQYF.

The V gene is TRBV6-4, the J gene TRBJ2-1, with D possibly TRBD2 on 5 matching bases. Between the trimmed V and J ends, which lost 6 bases and 0 bases, there was a span of 9 bases. The CDR3 runs 14 residues. Germline V CDR1 and CDR2: MRHNA, SNTAGT. As DNA, the CDR3 is TGTGCCAGCAGGGCAACTAGCTCCTACAATGAGCAGTTCTTC. Translated: CASRATSSYNEQFF.

V gene TRBV11-3 combines with J gene TRBJ2-1, with TRBD2 matching over 13 bases. CDR1 SGHNT and CDR2 YENEEA come from the germline V gene. The J segment lost 2 bases and the V segment lost 1 base, leaving 2 bases of the junction unmatched. The CDR3 loop spans 17 amino acids. In DNA, the CDR3 is TGTGCCAGCAGCTTAGGGGGGACTAGCGGGACCTACAATGAGCAGTTCTTC. Translated: CASSLGGTSGTYNEQFF.

This CDR3 reads CASSPETNPGQGKYSNQPQHF. CDR3 nucleotide sequence: TGTGCCAGCAGCCCCGAAACTAACCCGGGACAGGGAAAATATAGCAATCAGCCCCAGCATTTT. The rearrangement uses TRBV7-4 and TRBJ1-5; 9 nucleotides match TRBD1. Germline V gives CDR1 SGHVT, CDR2 SQSDAQ. The CDR3 has 21 residues. Trimming at V came to 5 bases and at J to 0 bases, leaving 20 bases not matched to a gene.

The chain links TRBV5-1 to TRBJ2-1, with 7 bases matching TRBD2. Germline V gene lookup returns CDR1 SGHRS and CDR2 YFSETQ. The CDR3 has 17 amino acids. The V and J ends lost 1 base and 0 bases, in that order; junction bases with no gene match: 7. The CDR3 DNA is TGCGCCAGCAGCTTGTATGCGGGAGAGAACTCCTACAATGAGCAGTTCTTC. Its translation is CASSLYAGENSYNEQFF.

The chain is built from TRBV5-6 and TRBJ1-1, with 9 positions matching TRBD1. With V trimmed by 0 bases and J by 1 base, 4 bases remained unmatched. The CDR3 loop spans 16 amino acids. Germline V gene data show CDR1 as SGHDT and CDR2 as YYEEEE. CDR3 bases: TGTGCCAGCAGCTTGGAGGCGACAGGGGGGAACACTGAAGCTTTCTTT. This encodes CASSLEATGGNTEAFF.

V usage is TRBV19 and J usage is TRBJ2-3, with D tentatively TRBD2 (7 bases). V gave up 4 bases and J gave up 7 bases, with 18 bases separating them. Germline lookup yields CDR1 LNHDA and CDR2 SQIVND (reference sequence). This CDR3 comprises 15 residues. Written as DNA, the CDR3 is TGTGCCAGTAGTAGGCTGGTGGGGGGGCCCAATACGCAGTATTTT. Its protein product is CASSRLVGGPNTQYF.

This clone was recorded a few times. The V gene is TRBV4-1, the J gene TRBJ2-7; TRBD1 matches at 9 bases. CDR3 size: 15 residues. With 4 bases clipped from V and 3 bases from J, the junction kept 7 bases outside the gene matches. In germline, CDR1 is MGHRA, CDR2 YSYEKL. In DNA, the CDR3 is TGCGCCAGCAGCCCTAGGGACAGGGCCAACTACGAGCAGTACTTC. This gives the protein CASSPRDRANYEQYF.

This chain joins TRBV7-8 and TRBJ1-4, with 9 nucleotides matching TRBD1. The ends lost 5 bases at V and 7 bases at J; junction bases unmatched: 5. This CDR3 comprises 14 residues. The V gene's germline CDR1 is SGHVS and CDR2 FQNEAQ. The CDR3 is CASSAQGAREKLFF. In nucleotides, the CDR3 is TGTGCCAGCAGCGCACAGGGGGCTCGTGAAAAACTGTTTTTT.

The genes are TRBV5-8 and TRBJ1-2; 7 positions agree with TRBD1. The CDR3 runs to 15 residues. J lost 2 bases, V lost 2 bases, and 6 bases had no gene match. CDR1 SGHTS and CDR2 YDEGEE come from the germline V gene. The CDR3 is CASSFLPQGNYGYTF. CDR3 nucleotides: TGTGCCAGCAGCTTCTTGCCACAGGGGAACTATGGCTACACCTTC.

The chain combines TRBV27 with TRBJ2-7; 9 bases are a match to TRBD1. The CDR3 is made up of 15 amino acids. Trimming at V came to 3 bases and at J to 5 bases, leaving 8 bases not matched to a gene. In germline, CDR1 is MNHEY, CDR2 SMNVEV (reference sequence). CDR3 nucleotide sequence: TGTGCCAGCAGTTTCACAGGGGGCGTTGTGGACGAGCAGTACTTC. Its translation: CASSFTGGVVDEQYF.

The chain carries TRBV6-6 and TRBJ2-7, with 7 bases aligning to TRBD2. V was clipped by 4 bases and J by 2 bases; unmatched bases: 8. The CDR3 length is 15 residues. Looked up from germline, CDR1 is MNHNY and CDR2 is SVGAGI (reference sequence). The CDR3 here is CASSWGGAVPYEQYF. The CDR3 bases are TGTGCCAGCAGTTGGGGAGGGGCAGTCCCCTACGAGCAGTACTTC.

This clone was seen just once. This rearrangement joins TRBV5-1 to TRBJ2-1; D call uncertain. Trimming removed 0 bases at V and 15 bases at J, with 13 bases between. Germline V gene sequence: CDR1 SGHRS, CDR2 YFSETQ. The CDR3 is made up of 12 amino acids. The CDR3 sequence is CASSLARGHLFF. The CDR3 bases are TGCGCCAGCAGCTTGGCGCGCGGTCATCTGTTCTTC.

This clone was observed once. V and J are TRBV18 and TRBJ2-2; 8 bases agree with TRBD1. The CDR3 is made up of 15 amino acids. The germline gives CDR1 KGHSH, CDR2 LQKENI. Trimming cost V 6 bases and J 2 bases; bases outside gene matches: 5. This chain's CDR3 is CASSTGTGNTGELFF. The CDR3 DNA reads as TGTGCCAGCTCCACCGGGACAGGAAACACCGGGGAGCTGTTTTTT.

For the CDR3, the DNA is TGTGCCAGCAGCTCATTAACGGCGGGGGCGGTCTATGAGCAGTTCTTC. Its protein product is CASSSLTAGAVYEQFF. V gene TRBV7-2 combines with J gene TRBJ2-1, with D possibly matching TRBD2 (7 bases). Germline V gene sequence: CDR1 SGHTA, CDR2 FQGNSA. The CDR3 spans 16 residues. V lost 4 bases and J lost 8, with 21 bases in between. Combining the CDR3 with reference TRBV7-2 and TRBJ2-1 gives the whole variable domain GAGVSQSPSNKVTEKGKDVELRCDPISGHTALYWYRQSLGQGLEFLIYFQGNSAPDKSGLPSDRFSAERTGGSVSTLTIQRTQQEDSAVYLCASSSLTAGAVYEQFFGPGTRLTVL.

The chain has TRBV29-1 and TRBJ2-1, with TRBD2 identical over 9 bases. CDR1 SQVTM and CDR2 ANQGSEA come from the germline V gene. The CDR3 is made up of 13 amino acids. Germline trimming cut 6 bases from V and 7 bases from J; bases unmatched to any gene: 7. CDR3 DNA: TGCAGCGTAGGCAGCGGGAGGAGTAATGAGCAGTTCTTC. This codes for CSVGSGRSNEQFF.

The genes are TRBV7-3 and TRBJ2-2; 9 bases map to TRBD2. The V gene end was trimmed by 0 bases and the J gene end by 4 bases; junction bases not matched to a gene: 3. CDR1 and CDR2 (germline): SGHTA, FQGTGA. The CDR3 runs to 16 residues. The CDR3 protein is CASSLTASGVTGELFF. CDR3 nucleotide sequence: TGTGCCAGCAGCTTAACCGCTAGCGGGGTCACCGGGGAGCTGTTTTTT. The whole variable domain, remainder taken from reference TRBV7-3 and TRBJ2-2, is GAGVSQTPSNKVTEKGKYVELRCDPISGHTALYWYRQSLGQGPEFLIYFQGTGAADDSGLPNDRFFAVRPEGSVSTLKIQRTERGDSAVYLCASSLTASGVTGELFFGEGSRLTVL.